The 20 T cell receptor beta chains below all came from one sample that was sequenced in a study of blood T cells in healthy people across ages. The use of a sample-barcoded 5' primer and a J-beta primer mix characterized a second PCR of roughly 6 to 12 cycles. TCRdb processed the 5' RACE reads anew with MiXCR; each CDR3 protein has one entry. The data show more than 1,000,000 distinct CDR3 sequences, with under 30% seen just once and less than 0.85% held by the top ten. The same specimen was also included in a second study, on T cells of mothers and their children.

The sample taken for sequencing was blood. Receptors were obtained from a girl aged 2-10 years in good health.

The rearrangement uses TRBV7-8 and TRBJ1-6; tentatively, D is TRBD1 (5 bases). Deletions cut 1 base from V and 3 bases from J, with 7 bases between. Germline CDR1 and CDR2: SGHVS and FQNEAQ. The CDR3 runs to 15 residues. CDR3 region: CASSLDRIYNSPLHF. For the CDR3, the DNA is TGTGCCAGCAGCTTAGACAGGATCTATAATTCACCCCTCCACTTT. Looking up the rest from reference TRBV7-8 and TRBJ1-6 gives the full variable domain: GAGVSQSPRYKVAKRGQDVALRCDPISGHVSLFWYQQALGQGPEFLTYFQNEAQLDKSGLPSDRFFAERPEGSVSTLKIQRTQQEDSAVYLCASSLDRIYNSPLHFGNGTRLTVT.

The sample holds a few counts of this clonotype. The V and J genes are TRBV29-1 and TRBJ2-5; 8 nucleotides agree with TRBD1. This CDR3 spans 16 amino acids. The germline V gene encodes CDR1 SQVTM and CDR2 ANQGSEA. V lost 2 bases, J lost 5 bases, and 13 bases stayed unmatched. CDR3 DNA: TGCAGCGTTGAAACACGGACAGGGAGGAAGGGGGAGACCCAGTACTTC. It translates to CSVETRTGRKGETQYF.

The chain recombines TRBV7-2 with TRBJ1-2, with no clear D. This CDR3 comprises 15 residues. Germline V gene sequence: CDR1 SGHTA, CDR2 FQGNSA. V shed 4 bases and J shed 2 bases, with 14 bases lying between them. DNA of the CDR3: TGTGCCAGCAGCTCGGGCGGCCGATCGAACTATGGCTACACCTTC. It translates to CASSSGGRSNYGYTF.

V is TRBV5-1 and J is TRBJ2-5, with 9 positions matching TRBD1. TRBJ2-7 matches the DNA end more closely, so the J call is doubtful. This CDR3 comprises 14 residues. CDR1 SGHRS and CDR2 YFSETQ come from the germline V gene. CDR3 sequence: CASSIGQGFYEQYF. CDR3 coding DNA: TGCGCCAGCAGCATCGGACAGGGGTTCTACGAGCAGTACTTC.

This clonotype was found a few times. This sequence joins TRBV4-3 and TRBJ1-1, with D tentatively TRBD1 (5 bases). The germline gives CDR1 LGHNA, CDR2 YSLEER. V gave up 4 bases and J gave up 6 bases, with 15 bases separating them. This CDR3 contains 14 residues. The CDR3 reads CASSRTSDSAEAFF. The CDR3 bases are TGCGCCAGCAGCCGAACCTCCGACAGTGCTGAAGCTTTCTTT.

The J gene is TRBJ2-7, the V gene TRBV5-1; 14 nucleotides match TRBD2. Unmatched junction bases numbered 12, after V lost 7 bases and J lost 3 bases. The CDR3 is 17 amino acids. CDR1 is SGHRS and CDR2 is YFSETQ in the germline V gene. DNA for the CDR3: TGCGCCAGCCAACCCGCACTGGGACTAGCGGGGGACTACGAGCAGTACTTC. Encoded protein: CASQPALGLAGDYEQYF. The complete variable domain, with remaining parts taken from reference TRBV5-1 and TRBJ2-7, reads KAGVTQTPRYLIKTRGQQVTLSCSPISGHRSVSWYQQTPGQGLQFLFEYFSETQRNKGNFPGRFSGRQFSNSRSEMNVSTLELGDSALYLCASQPALGLAGDYEQYFGPGTRLTVT.

This clonotype was observed a handful of times. This chain links TRBV20-1 with TRBJ2-5, with unresolved D. The CDR3 is 12 residues long. Germline lookup yields CDR1 DFQATT and CDR2 SNEGSKA (reference sequence). V was cut by 5 bases and J by 2 bases, with 9 bases left in between. The CDR3: CSAGRLQETQYF. The CDR3 bases are TGCAGTGCTGGACGACTGCAAGAGACCCAGTACTTC.

This chain joins TRBV7-8 and TRBJ2-3; 7 nucleotides line up with TRBD2. The CDR3 covers 13 residues. CDR1 is SGHVS and CDR2 is FQNEAQ in the germline V gene. V gave up 4 bases and J gave up 6 bases; unmatched junction bases: 4. The CDR3 region is CASSYERGDTQYF. CDR3 DNA sequence: TGTGCCAGCAGCTACGAGCGGGGCGATACGCAGTATTTT.

The CDR3: CASSLVGLAGNNEQFF. The DNA of the CDR3 is TGCGCCAGCAGCTTGGTGGGACTAGCGGGGAACAATGAGCAGTTCTTC. The V gene is TRBV5-1, the J gene TRBJ2-1, with TRBD2 matching over 13 bases. This CDR3 has 16 residues. CDR1 SGHRS and CDR2 YFSETQ come from the germline V gene. With V trimmed by 0 bases and J by 5 bases, 2 bases remained unmatched.

This clonotype showed up just a few times. Sequence at one end of the junction differs from germline and may be a read error. The chain uses TRBV7-2 and TRBJ2-5, with a weak D call TRBD2 (5 bases). Per germline, CDR1 SGHTA and CDR2 FQGNSA. The CDR3 is 15 amino acids. CDR3 bases: TGTGCCAGCAGCAAAAGGGTTGAGCGGAAAGAGACCCAGTCCTTC. Its protein is CASSKRVERKETQSF.

The CDR3 DNA is TGCAGTGCTAGAGCTCGGGGGGGCGCGACACCCCTCCACTTT. Residues: CSARARGGATPLHF. This chain links TRBV20-1 with TRBJ1-6; tentative D call: TRBD1 (6 bases). With 1 base removed from V and 11 bases from J, the gap between germline ends came to 15 bases. Per germline, CDR1 DFQATT and CDR2 SNEGSKA (reference sequence). CDR3 length: 14 residues.

The chain links TRBV25-1 to TRBJ2-1, with 9 nucleotides matching TRBD1. The CDR3 loop spans 18 amino acids. CDR1 and CDR2 (germline): MGHDK, SYGVNS. V was pared by 1 base and J by 5 bases, with 12 bases of the junction left unmatched. For the CDR3, the DNA is TGTGCCAGCAGTGAATTTTTCCACCGGACAGGGGCCGACAATGAGCAGTTCTTC. This translates into CASSEFFHRTGADNEQFF. Combining the CDR3 with reference TRBV25-1 and TRBJ2-1 gives the whole variable domain EADIYQTPRYLVIGTGKKITLECSQTMGHDKMYWYQQDPGMELHLIHYSYGVNSTEKGDLSSESTVSRIRTEHFPLTLESARPSHTSQYLCASSEFFHRTGADNEQFFGPGTRLTVL.

The chain combines TRBV10-3 with TRBJ2-5, with D perhaps assigned TRBD1 or TRBD2 (5 bases each). Trimming pared 6 bases from V and 1 base from J, leaving 9 bases between. Per germline, CDR1 ENHRY and CDR2 SYGVKD. The CDR3 is 13 residues long. This CDR3 is CAIRRDGQETQYF. DNA of the CDR3: TGTGCCATCAGGAGGGACGGCCAAGAGACCCAGTACTTC.

The chain links TRBV7-8 to TRBJ2-4, with D possibly TRBD2 on 5 matching bases. The CDR3 has 18 residues. Germline assignment: CDR1 SGHVS and CDR2 FQNEAQ. V lost 1 base and J 0 bases, leaving 16 bases between the germline ends. The CDR3 bases are TGTGCCAGCAGCTTAGAGATCGCACTAGACGTAGCCAAAAACATTCAGTACTTC. It codes for CASSLEIALDVAKNIQYF.

The chain recombines TRBV7-3 with TRBJ2-1, with 12 bases aligning to TRBD2. Trimming cost V 1 base and J 7 bases; bases outside gene matches: 5. The length of the CDR3 is 16 residues. CDR1 is SGHTA and CDR2 is FQGTGA in the germline V gene. CDR3 sequence: CASSLMALAGGNEQFF. CDR3 coding DNA: TGTGCCAGCAGCTTAATGGCGCTAGCGGGGGGGAATGAGCAGTTCTTC.

This clonotype appeared a few times. This chain uses TRBV20-1 with TRBJ1-5; TRBD1 matches at 8 bases. The length of the CDR3 is 14 residues. Germline V gene data show CDR1 as DFQATT and CDR2 as SNEGSKA (reference sequence). The trim removed 6 bases at V and 4 bases at J, leaving 8 bases unmatched. CDR3: CSASGTGYNQPQHF. CDR3 nucleotide sequence: TGCAGTGCCAGCGGGACAGGCTATAATCAGCCCCAGCATTTT.

In this sample, this clonotype turned up many times. The V gene is TRBV20-1, the J gene TRBJ2-1; D not certain. This CDR3 is 11 amino acids long. The V end lost 1 base, the J end lost 4 bases, and 2 bases lay between the germline ends. The germline V gene encodes CDR1 DFQATT and CDR2 SNEGSKA (reference sequence). The CDR3 DNA follows: TGCAGTGCTAGAGTGTACAATGAGCAGTTCTTC. It translates to CSARVYNEQFF.

Only a few counts were recorded for this clonotype. This chain joins TRBV10-1 and TRBJ2-6; perhaps TRBD2 as D (6 bases). Germline-derived CDR1 and CDR2 are WNHNN and SYGVQD (reference sequence). The germline V and J ends were trimmed by 4 bases and 0 bases, with 10 bases remaining between them. The CDR3 is 16 amino acids. CDR3 sequence (DNA): TGCGCCAGCAGTGTGTCGGGGGTCTCTGGGGCCAACGTCCTGACTTTC. It encodes CASSVSGVSGANVLTF.

The CDR3 protein is CASSFWFGIQYF. CDR3 in DNA: TGTGCCAGCAGTTTCTGGTTTGGCATTCAGTACTTC. The chain recombines TRBV27 with TRBJ2-4; D is ambiguous. With 3 bases removed from V and 9 bases from J, the gap between germline ends came to 9 bases. The CDR3 totals 12 residues. Germline CDR1 is MNHEY and CDR2 is SMNVEV (reference sequence).

This clonotype was found a few times. The CDR3, as DNA: TGCGCCAGCAGCCCCGAACGGGGAAATGAGCAGTACTTC. This translates into CASSPERGNEQYF. The chain carries TRBV4-3 and TRBJ2-7; D may be TRBD2 (5 bases). V lost 4 bases and J 7 bases, leaving 14 bases between the germline ends. The germline gives CDR1 LGHNA, CDR2 YSLEER. The CDR3 is 13 residues long.